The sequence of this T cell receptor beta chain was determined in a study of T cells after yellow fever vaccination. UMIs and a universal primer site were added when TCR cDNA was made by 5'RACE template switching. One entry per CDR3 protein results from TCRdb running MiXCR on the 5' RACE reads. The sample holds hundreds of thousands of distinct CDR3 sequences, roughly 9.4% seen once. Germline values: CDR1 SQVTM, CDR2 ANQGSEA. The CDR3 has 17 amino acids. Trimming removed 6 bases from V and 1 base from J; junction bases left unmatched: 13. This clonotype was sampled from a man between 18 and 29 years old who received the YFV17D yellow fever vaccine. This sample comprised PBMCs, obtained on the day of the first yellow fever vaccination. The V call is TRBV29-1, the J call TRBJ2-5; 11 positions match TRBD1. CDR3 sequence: CSVDGTGGFSGQETQYF. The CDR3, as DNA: TGCAGCGTGGATGGGACAGGGGGATTTTCGGGCCAAGAGACCCAGTACTTC.